The rows below give T cell receptor beta chains drawn from one sample of a study of blood T cell repertoires in COVID-19. Here immunoSEQ multiplex PCR was the method, and the copy in TCRdb shows in-frame clones only, minus some. This sample carries over 120,000 clones, about nine tenths of them seen once, and the ten largest clones take less than 4.5%. The sequenced sample consisted of PBMCs or T cells enriched from blood (not recorded which). The receptors here all came from a man in his fifties or sixties who had recovered from COVID-19. CDR3s include the opening cysteine and the closing phenylalanine or tryptophan. Each record gives: J gene, V gene, CDR3 protein.

>TRBJ1-1|TRBV19
CASSILEATEAFF
>TRBJ1-1|TRBV7-9
CASSSGLVNTEAFF
>TRBJ1-6|TRBV14
CASSQDQGWDSPLHF
>TRBJ1-2|TRBV11-2
CASSRTGQVFGYTF
>TRBJ1-2|TRBV5-1
CASQLGQGVNNYGYTF
>TRBJ1-3|TRBV6-6
CASSAGQGGNTIYF
>TRBJ2-3|TRBV4-3
CASSPRPGVSTDTQYF
>TRBJ2-2|TRBV5-1
CASRGLVMSSTGELFF
>TRBJ2-5|TRBV28
CASSLEIAGSYFQETQYF
>TRBJ2-1|TRBV28
CASRLAVTNYNEQFF
>TRBJ1-1|TRBV5-1
CASRTDRGRTEAFF
>TRBJ2-5|TRBV2
CASSEGFSGKGRETQYF
>TRBJ1-5|TRBV28
CASSLSGTGNSRRQPQHF
>TRBJ1-1|TRBV10-1
CASSESKAGGTEAFF
>TRBJ1-2|TRBV28
CASRTHDNYGYTF
>TRBJ2-6|TRBV19
CASSTQGALSGANVLTF
>TRBJ1-6|TRBV6-6
CASSRPRGGAISYNSPLHF